Below are 4 T cell receptor beta chains sequenced from a single sample in a study of blood T cells in healthy people across ages. PCR was performed a second time for about 6 to 12 cycles using a sample-barcoded 5' primer and a J-beta primer mix. TCRdb re-analysed the 5' RACE reads in MiXCR, keeping a single row per CDR3 protein. Among 600,000 to 1,000,000 distinct CDR3 sequences, around a quarter were seen once, and the ten largest hold 3% to 4.5%. The same data also contributed to another study, on T cells of mothers and their children.

The sample taken for sequencing was blood. The receptors come from a boy aged 5-17 years in good health.

V usage is TRBV2 and J usage is TRBJ1-6; a weak D match, TRBD1 (5 bases). V was clipped by 10 bases and J by 2 bases, with 9 bases between them. The CDR3 sequence is 13 residues long. The germline CDR1 and CDR2 sequences are SNHLY and FYNNEI. The CDR3 loop reads CATQGTYNSPLHF. As DNA, the CDR3 is TGTGCCACCCAGGGAACCTATAATTCACCCCTCCACTTT.

This clonotype was observed once. The chain is built from TRBV6-2 or TRBV6-3 and TRBJ1-1; D is undetermined. The germline V and J ends were trimmed by 2 bases and 0 bases, with 10 bases remaining between them. CDR3 length equals 15 residues. Germline V CDR1 and CDR2: MNHEY, SVGEGT. This CDR3 is CASSYEVIMNTEAFF. The CDR3 DNA reads TGTGCCAGCAGTTACGAGGTCATTATGAACACTGAAGCTTTCTTT.

The chain combines TRBV9 with TRBJ2-5; 14 bases fit TRBD2. Gene TRBJ2-1 matches the end of the DNA better, so the J call may be wrong. Germline CDR1 is SGDLS and CDR2 is YYNGEE. CDR3 size: 16 residues. The CDR3 spells CASSGPPGLAGVEQFF. CDR3 nucleotide sequence: TGTGCCAGCAGCGGTCCCCCGGGACTAGCGGGAGTGGAGCAGTTCTTC.

Details on this clonotype: Since the CDR3 does not end with the conserved phenylalanine or tryptophan, this likely comes from a read error. The chain couples TRBV20-1 to TRBJ1-1; maybe TRBD1 (5 bases). The CDR3 sequence is 14 residues long. CDR1 is DFQATT, CDR2 SNEGSKA, per germline (reference sequence). Trimming left V 3 bases short and J 1 base short, with 12 bases between. CDR3 residues: CSARTSGTNTEAFI. DNA of the CDR3: TGCAGTGCTAGGACATCCGGGACGAACACTGAAGCTTTCATT.